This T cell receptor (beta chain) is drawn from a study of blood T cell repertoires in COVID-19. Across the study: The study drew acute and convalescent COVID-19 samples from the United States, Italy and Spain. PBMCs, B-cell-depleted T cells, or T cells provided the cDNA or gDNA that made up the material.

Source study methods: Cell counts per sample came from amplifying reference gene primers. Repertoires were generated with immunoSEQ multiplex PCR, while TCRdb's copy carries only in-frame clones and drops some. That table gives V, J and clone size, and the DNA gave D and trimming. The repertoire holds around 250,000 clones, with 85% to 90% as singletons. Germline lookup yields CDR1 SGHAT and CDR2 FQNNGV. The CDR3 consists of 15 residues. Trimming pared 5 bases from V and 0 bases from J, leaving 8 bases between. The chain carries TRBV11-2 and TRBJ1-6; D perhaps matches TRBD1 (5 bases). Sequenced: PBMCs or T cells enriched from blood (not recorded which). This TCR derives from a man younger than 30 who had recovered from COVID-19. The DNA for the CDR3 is TGTGCCAGCAGCGACAGCCCCTCCTATAATTCACCCCTCCACTTT. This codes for CASSDSPSYNSPLHF.